This is a list of T cell receptor beta chains from one sample in a study of blood T cell repertoires in COVID-19. Sequencing used immunoSEQ multiplex PCR; TCRdb keeps in-frame clones, though not all of them. The sample consists of under 150,000 clones, 75% to 90% of them appearing once. The material sequenced was peripheral blood. Receptors were obtained from a human donor in a cohort sampled during active COVID-19. The CDR3 runs from the conserved cysteine through the conserved F or W. D genes are given only for firm matches. Clone size is stated in some rows and not others, as once, few, many or a class when expanded.

TRBD1	TRBV29-1	.	CSVEGIAGTGNTGELFF
TRBD2	TRBV11-2	.	CASSLIVAGGYEQYF
TRBD1	TRBV5-4	.	CASSYGTGPSGANVLTF
TRBD2	TRBV28	.	CASSFQRGNEQFF
TRBD1	TRBV2	.	CASRPTGTNTEAFF
.	TRBV4-1	.	CASSQETALFYEQYF
.	TRBV7-6	.	CASSADLNTEAFF
TRBD2	TRBV9	.	CASSPRLAGDGEQFF
TRBD1	TRBV6-5	.	CASSYGDSEAFF
.	TRBV7-3	.	CASSPRGGRNTEAFF
.	TRBV4-2	.	CASSPGLRAYNEQFF
.	TRBV5-1	.	CASSLLTPGSTGELFF
TRBD1	TRBV19	.	CASSATGGSQPQHF
.	TRBV5-1	few	CASSLGGPGDTIYF
TRBD2	TRBV11-2	.	CASSLALSGGAVDTQYF
TRBD1	TRBV12-3/TRBV12-4	.	CASQGASIYGYTF
TRBD1	TRBV29-1	.	CSAATGGGQPQHF
TRBD2	TRBV6-2/TRBV6-3	.	CASSPGLAGSFTDTQYF
TRBD1	TRBV24-1	.	CATRGNRGRESGNTIYF
.	TRBV11-2	.	CASSLDPSQAYEQYF
.	TRBV2	.	CASRPGRVGEQYF
TRBD1	TRBV7-2	.	CASRRTGGRTGELFF
TRBD1	TRBV19	.	CATHPDRVVGEQFF
.	TRBV6-5	.	CASQLKQYGYTF
TRBD1	TRBV4-3	.	CASSQARDSYFGNTIYF
.	TRBV5-1	.	CASSLESILINEQFF
.	TRBV18	.	CASSPLTEPGTDTQYF
TRBD2	TRBV6-2/TRBV6-3	.	CASSLTSGGNTDTQYF
.	TRBV30	.	CAWSMGQNSNQPQHF
.	TRBV3-1/TRBV3-2	.	CASSQAGHSGNTIYF